This entry lists 26 T cell receptor beta chains sequenced from one sample in a study of T cell changes during pregnancy in multiple sclerosis. The assay was immunoSEQ multiplex PCR, and TCRdb's table has in-frame clones only and misses some. The sample lists fewer than 60,000 clones, approximately 95% occurring once. Sample: CD8+ T cells from peripheral blood mononuclear cells, taken in the first trimester of pregnancy. All receptors derive from a female donor with multiple sclerosis, enrolled in a pregnancy study.

This clone occurred once. The chain employs TRBV29-1 and TRBJ2-7; TRBD2 might be the D (6 bases). The V gene lost 2 bases and the J gene lost 7 bases, with 9 bases spanning the gap. The CDR3 runs to 11 residues. Germline V gives CDR1 SQVTM, CDR2 ANQGSEA. CDR3 in DNA: TGCAGCGTTGAACGGGGGACGGAGCAGTACTTC. Encoded protein: CSVERGTEQYF.

This chain connects TRBV29-1 to TRBJ2-7; unclear D gene. CDR3 length: 13 residues. Germline values: CDR1 SQVTM, CDR2 ANQGSEA. Trimming removed 5 bases from V and 3 bases from J, with 14 bases in between. The CDR3 bases are TGCAGCGTTTCGCGGCTAGTTAGCTACGAGCAGTACTTC. It encodes CSVSRLVSYEQYF.

The chain is built from TRBV7-3 and TRBJ2-3, with D perhaps matching TRBD1 (6 bases). The CDR3 loop spans 15 amino acids. Per the germline V gene, CDR1 is SGHTA and CDR2 is FQGTGA. V lost 5 bases, J lost 2 bases, and 14 bases lay in between. CDR3 in DNA: TGTGCCAGCAGCAGGCAGGGGCGGTACACAGATACGCAGTATTTT. As protein: CASSRQGRYTDTQYF.

The chain uses TRBV27 and TRBJ2-7; 8 bases are a match to TRBD1. The germline V gene has CDR1 MNHEY and CDR2 SMNVEV (reference sequence). The CDR3 length is 14 residues. The J segment lost 4 bases and the V segment lost 6 bases, leaving 8 bases of the junction unmatched. The CDR3 sequence is CASSRRQGIYEQYF. CDR3 nucleotide sequence: TGTGCCAGCAGCCGACGACAGGGGATTTACGAGCAGTACTTC.

This clone was seen only a few times. At one of its ends the junction is not consistent with the germline gene, which may arise from a read error. This chain uses TRBV7-2 with TRBJ2-3; tentatively, D is TRBD2 (6 bases). Germline lookup yields CDR1 SGHTA and CDR2 FQGNSA. This CDR3 comprises 14 residues. The CDR3 region is CASSLVGLAEGGDF. For the CDR3, the DNA is TGTGCCAGCAGCTTAGTCGGCCTAGCAGAAGGCGGGGATTTT.

The V gene is TRBV7-3, the J gene TRBJ2-3; TRBD2 agrees at 13 bases. From germline, CDR1 is SGHTA and CDR2 FQGTGA. V dropped 4 bases and J dropped 3; count of bases not matched to a gene: 4. This CDR3 comprises 16 residues. The CDR3, as DNA: TGTGCCAGCAGCTGGGGGACTAGCGGGATTACAGATACGCAGTATTTT. Encoded protein: CASSWGTSGITDTQYF. Based on the CDR3 plus reference TRBV7-3 and TRBJ2-3, the full variable domain is GAGVSQTPSNKVTEKGKYVELRCDPISGHTALYWYRQSLGQGPEFLIYFQGTGAADDSGLPNDRFFAVRPEGSVSTLKIQRTERGDSAVYLCASSWGTSGITDTQYFGPGTRLTVL.

This sequence joins TRBV7-9 and TRBJ2-1; 13 bases agree with TRBD2. V was clipped by 5 bases and J by 0 bases; unmatched bases: 4. This CDR3 is built from 17 residues. Germline lookup yields CDR1 SEHNR and CDR2 FQNEAQ (reference sequence). This CDR3 is CASSQGLAGNSYNEQFF. In nucleotides, the CDR3 is TGTGCCAGCAGCCAGGGACTAGCGGGGAACTCCTACAATGAGCAGTTCTTC.

CDR3 protein: CASSSSNTGELFF. The CDR3 region has the DNA TGTGCCAGCAGTTCCTCGAACACCGGGGAGCTGTTTTTT. V usage is TRBV27 and J usage is TRBJ2-2, with D unresolved. This CDR3 has 13 amino acids. The V end lost 4 bases, the J end lost 0 bases, and 3 bases lay between the germline ends. Germline-derived CDR1 and CDR2 are MNHEY and SMNVEV (reference sequence).

The J gene is TRBJ2-2, the V gene TRBV4-1, with 7 bases matching TRBD1. There are 17 residues in the CDR3. The V and J ends lost 2 bases and 0 bases, in that order; junction bases with no gene match: 6. Per the germline V gene, CDR1 is MGHRA and CDR2 is YSYEKL. In nucleotides, the CDR3 is TGCGCCAGCAGCCAATCTCCGGACAGGCCGAACACCGGGGAGCTGTTTTTT. Residues: CASSQSPDRPNTGELFF.

J is TRBJ1-1 and V is TRBV6-5; D ambiguous. V lost 8 bases to trimming and J lost 4 bases, with 11 bases between them. Germline values: CDR1 MNHEY, CDR2 SVGAGI. The CDR3 loop spans 12 amino acids. The CDR3 DNA sequence: TGTGCCAGCGCGGGGTACGGCACTGAAGCTTTCTTT. Its translation is CASAGYGTEAFF.

This chain links TRBV28 with TRBJ1-1; D is uncertain. CDR3 length equals 13 residues. CDR1 MDHEN and CDR2 SYDVKM come from the germline V gene. The V gene lost 8 bases and the J gene lost 0 bases, with 10 bases spanning the gap. The CDR3 sequence is CASEVGLNTEAFF. For the CDR3, the DNA is TGTGCCAGCGAGGTGGGTTTGAACACTGAAGCTTTCTTT. Supplemented by reference TRBV28 and TRBJ1-1, the full variable domain reads DVKVTQSSRYLVKRTGEKVFLECVQDMDHENMFWYRQDPGLGLRLIYFSYDVKMKEKGDIPEGYSVSREKKERFSLILESASTNQTSMYLCASEVGLNTEAFFGQGTRLTVV.

The chain employs TRBV11-2 and TRBJ2-1, with 10 bases matching TRBD1. J gave up 8 bases and V 5 bases, and 3 bases lay outside the gene matches. The CDR3 runs 13 residues. CDR1 is SGHAT and CDR2 is FQNNGV in the germline V gene. For the CDR3, the DNA is TGTGCCAGCAGCAAGACAGGGGGCGATGAGCAGTTCTTC. It codes for CASSKTGGDEQFF.

The gene calls are TRBV4-1 and TRBJ2-1; a weak D match, TRBD2 (5 bases). V lost 0 bases, J lost 0 bases, and 15 bases lay in between. There are 18 residues in the CDR3. The germline CDR1 and CDR2 sequences are MGHRA and YSYEKL. The CDR3 is CASSQDEAQRSSYNEQFF. The CDR3 nucleotides are TGCGCCAGCAGCCAAGATGAGGCGCAGCGGAGCTCCTACAATGAGCAGTTCTTC.

This chain links TRBV6-5 with TRBJ2-5; 9 bases map to TRBD2. The CDR3 spans 13 residues. V gave up 5 bases and J gave up 3 bases; unmatched junction bases: 1. The germline CDR1 and CDR2 sequences are MNHEY and SVGAGI. CDR3: CASSRTSEETQYF. CDR3 coding DNA: TGTGCCAGCAGTAGGACTAGCGAAGAGACCCAGTACTTC.

This clone is a singleton in its sample. J is TRBJ1-1 and V is TRBV7-3, with D perhaps TRBD1 (5 bases). V was shortened by 0 bases and J by 0 bases, with 8 bases between the two germline ends. The V gene's germline CDR1 is SGHTA and CDR2 FQGTGA. The CDR3 totals 15 residues. The CDR3 DNA sequence: TGTGCCAGCAGCTTAACCGGACATCTGAACACTGAAGCTTTCTTT. Residues: CASSLTGHLNTEAFF.

The CDR3 nucleotides are TGTGCCAGCAGCGACGGGTCCCCCACTGAAGCTTTCTTT. This codes for CASSDGSPTEAFF. This rearrangement joins TRBV5-6 to TRBJ1-1; D is undetermined. CDR1 is SGHDT and CDR2 is YYEEEE in the germline V gene. V lost 4 bases to trimming and J lost 4 bases, with 11 bases between them. The CDR3 is 13 residues long.

The chain carries TRBV7-9 and TRBJ2-7, with 10 positions matching TRBD1. This CDR3 spans 15 amino acids. Germline CDR1 is SEHNR and CDR2 is FQNEAQ (reference sequence). Losses at the gene ends were 5 bases for V and 5 bases for J; bases not matched to a gene: 9. CDR3 sequence (DNA): TGTGCCAGCAGCCAGGACAGGGGGATGAGAAACGAGCAGTACTTC. This translates into CASSQDRGMRNEQYF.

The CDR3, as DNA: TGTGCCTGGAGTGCCGTAAACACTGAAGCTTTCTTT. This gives the protein CAWSAVNTEAFF. The genes are TRBV30 and TRBJ1-1; D remains ambiguous. V lost 1 base and J lost 2, with 5 bases in between. CDR3 length: 12 residues. In germline, CDR1 is GTSNPN, CDR2 SVGIG (reference sequence). Supplemented by reference TRBV30 and TRBJ1-1, the full variable domain reads SQTIHQWPATLVQPVGSPLSLECTVEGTSNPNLYWYRQAAGRGLQLLFYSVGIGQISSEVPQNLSASRPQDRQFILSSKKLLLSDSGFYLCAWSAVNTEAFFGQGTRLTVV.

This chain uses TRBV11-2 with TRBJ2-1; 7 bases agree with TRBD2. Germline V gene data show CDR1 as SGHAT and CDR2 as FQNNGV. This CDR3 region has 15 residues. V shed 3 bases, J shed 1 base, and the junction held 3 bases outside the gene matches. The CDR3 spells CASSFRLASYNEQFF. CDR3 bases: TGTGCCAGCAGCTTCCGACTAGCATCCTACAATGAGCAGTTCTTC. The full variable domain, its missing parts supplied by reference TRBV11-2 and TRBJ2-1, is EAGVAQSPRYKIIEKRQSVAFWCNPISGHATLYWYQQILGQGPKLLIQFQNNGVVDDSQLPKDRFSAERLKGVDSTLKIQPAKLEDSAVYLCASSFRLASYNEQFFGPGTRLTVL.

The chain joins TRBV7-8 to TRBJ1-3; D is ambiguous. The CDR3 totals 14 residues. Looked up from germline, CDR1 is SGHVS and CDR2 is FQNEAQ. Trimming stripped 1 base from V and 4 bases from J, with 8 bases between. The DNA for the CDR3 is TGTGCCAGCAGCTTAGTTCCCCAAGGAAACACCATATATTTT. Protein sequence: CASSLVPQGNTIYF.

This chain links TRBV19 with TRBJ1-1, with D hard to call. The CDR3 extends over 13 amino acids. With 4 bases removed from V and 8 bases from J, the gap between germline ends came to 14 bases. CDR1 is LNHDA and CDR2 is SQIVND in the germline V gene (reference sequence). Written as DNA, the CDR3 is TGTGCCAGTAGTACGATTGAGAGGCGCGAAGCTTTCTTT. Its translation: CASSTIERREAFF.

The V and J genes are TRBV13 and TRBJ2-7; 7 positions agree with TRBD1. The V gene's germline CDR1 is PRHDT and CDR2 FYEKMQ (reference sequence). The CDR3 covers 14 residues. V was pared by 6 bases and J by 5 bases, with 10 bases of the junction left unmatched. The CDR3 DNA follows: TGTGCCAGCAGTCAACAAGGGGGCAACCACGAGCAGTACTTC. It codes for CASSQQGGNHEQYF.

CDR3 amino acids: CASSQDARGLGGNTIYF. Written as DNA, the CDR3 is TGCGCCAGCAGCCAAGATGCCCGAGGTCTTGGTGGAAACACCATATATTTT. The chain uses TRBV4-3 and TRBJ1-3, with unresolved D. This CDR3 is 17 amino acids long. V shed 0 bases and J shed 3 bases, with 15 bases lying between them. Germline-derived CDR1 and CDR2 are LGHNA and YSLEER.

This sequence joins TRBV6-4 and TRBJ2-1, with TRBD2 matching over 10 bases. The CDR3 runs 14 residues. Germline CDR1 is MRHNA and CDR2 is SNTAGT. Germline trimming cut 5 bases from V and 6 bases from J; bases unmatched to any gene: 4. The chain's CDR3 is CASSSSGGGNEQFF. The DNA for the CDR3 is TGTGCCAGCAGTAGCAGCGGGGGGGGCAATGAGCAGTTCTTC.

The chain uses TRBV25-1 and TRBJ1-2; 9 nucleotides agree with TRBD1. The germline V gene has CDR1 MGHDK and CDR2 SYGVNS. Germline trimming cut 3 bases from V and 13 bases from J; bases unmatched to any gene: 9. CDR3 length: 13 residues. CDR3 nucleotide sequence: TGTGCCAGCAGTGACCCCGACAGGGGGAAATGCACCTTC. As protein: CASSDPDRGKCTF.

This clone occurred once. The V and J genes are TRBV19 and TRBJ2-1; possible D gene TRBD2, 6 bases. This CDR3 is 15 amino acids long. V was pared by 6 bases and J by 0 bases, with 12 bases between. CDR1 is LNHDA and CDR2 is SQIVND in the germline V gene (reference sequence). The CDR3 nucleotides are TGTGCCAGTAGCCAAGGAGGGAGCTCCTACAATGAGCAGTTCTTC. Protein product: CASSQGGSSYNEQFF.